The sequence of this TCR beta chain was determined in a study of response to subunit inactivated influenza vaccine. Study-wide points: Authors suggested that a seasonal influenza vaccination recruits few new T cells each time.

This clonotype was observed a handful of times. Its antigen is not identified. TCRdb processed the RT-PCR reads anew with MiXCR; each CDR3 protein has one entry. The data contain about 520,000 distinct CDR3 sequences, approximately 9.9% of them singletons. This CDR3 is built from 14 residues. Between the trimmed V and J ends, which lost 6 bases and 7 bases, there was a span of 22 bases. Per germline, CDR1 DFQATT and CDR2 SNEGSKA (reference sequence). The sample here was PBMCs from blood, taken about 40 days after vaccination. The source is a middle-aged man who received an inactivated influenza vaccine. V is TRBV20-1 and J is TRBJ2-7; a possible D gene is TRBD1 (6 bases). The CDR3 loop reads CSAIKGTHPWEQYF. DNA for the CDR3: TGCAGTGCGATTAAGGGGACACACCCCTGGGAGCAGTACTTC.